This T cell receptor beta chain was recorded in a study of blood T cell repertoires in COVID-19. CDR1 is SGHTA and CDR2 is FQGNSA in the germline V gene. The CDR3 consists of 15 residues. V was cut by 5 bases and J by 2 bases, with 13 bases left in between. Ages ranged from roughly 18 to 95 years, with residence in under 25 US areas. Methods used by the authors: Estimation of nucleated cell counts was performed using reference gene primer amplification. Some clones are missing from TCRdb's copy, which holds only in-frame ones; the method was immunoSEQ multiplex PCR. The V and J calls and clone size come from that table; D and trimming were worked out from the DNA. Of roughly 330,000 clones in the sample, approximately 89% were seen once.

The V gene is TRBV7-2, the J gene TRBJ1-5; D gene unclear. Material: PBMCs or T cells enriched from blood (not recorded which). The receptor was derived from a woman aged 25-40 years who had recovered from COVID-19. CDR3 loop: CASSPRGGGNQPQHF. The CDR3 DNA reads TGTGCCAGCAGCCCTCGAGGCGGCGGCAATCAGCCCCAGCATTTT.